Reported below is one TCR beta chain. This sample was taken from a study of blood T cell repertoires in COVID-19. Study summary: Sites in the United States, Italy and Spain provided acute and convalescent COVID-19 samples.

This table comes from immunoSEQ multiplex PCR, and its TCRdb copy is limited to in-frame clones, with some not included. The top ten clones hold less than 7% of a sample with 140,000 to 150,000 clones, around four fifths of them seen once. Those enrolled, adults aged about 18 to 95 years, came from about two dozen US areas. Cohorts were determined from participant-reported clinical history. What the recovered Cohort 3 donors had was two negative PCRs, clearance, or symptom resolution. From germline, CDR1 is LGHDT and CDR2 YNNKEL (reference sequence). CDR3 length: 16 residues. J lost 5 bases, V lost 3 bases, and 11 bases had no gene match.

The gene calls are TRBV3-1 (or the pseudogene TRBV3-2) and TRBJ2-5; 8 bases match TRBD2. This receptor was identified in a woman aged 35 to 49 who had recovered from COVID-19. Sequencing input: PBMCs or T cells enriched from blood (not recorded which). This chain's CDR3 is CASSHGRRGGGETQYF. As DNA, the CDR3 is TGTGCCAGCAGCCATGGTCGACGGGGGGGCGGGGAGACCCAGTACTTC.